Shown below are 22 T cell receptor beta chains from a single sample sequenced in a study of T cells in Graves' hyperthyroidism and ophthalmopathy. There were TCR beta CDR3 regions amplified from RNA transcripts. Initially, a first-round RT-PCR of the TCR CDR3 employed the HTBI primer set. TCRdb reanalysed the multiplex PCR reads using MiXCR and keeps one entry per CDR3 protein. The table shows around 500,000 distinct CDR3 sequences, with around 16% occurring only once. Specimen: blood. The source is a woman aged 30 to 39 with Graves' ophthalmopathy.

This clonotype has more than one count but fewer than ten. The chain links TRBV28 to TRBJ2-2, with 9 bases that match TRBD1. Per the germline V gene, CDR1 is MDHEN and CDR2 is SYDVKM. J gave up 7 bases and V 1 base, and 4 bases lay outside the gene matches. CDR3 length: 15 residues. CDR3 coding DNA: TGTGCCAGCAGTTTATATGACAGGGGGAGCGGGGAGCTGTTTTTT. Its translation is CASSLYDRGSGELFF.

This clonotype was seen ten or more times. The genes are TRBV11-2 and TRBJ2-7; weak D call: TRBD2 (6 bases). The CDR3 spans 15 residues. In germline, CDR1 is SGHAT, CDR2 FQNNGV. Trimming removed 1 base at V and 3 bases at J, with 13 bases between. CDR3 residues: CASSLGAGSRYEQYF. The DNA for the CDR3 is TGTGCCAGCAGCTTAGGGGCCGGGAGTCGCTACGAGCAGTACTTC.

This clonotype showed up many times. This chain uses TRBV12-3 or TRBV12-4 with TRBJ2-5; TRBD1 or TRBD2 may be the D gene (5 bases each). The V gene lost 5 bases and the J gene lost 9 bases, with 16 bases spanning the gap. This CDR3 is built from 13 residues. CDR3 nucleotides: TGTGCCAGCAGTCCCCAGGCCCGGGACGCCCAGTACTTC. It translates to CASSPQARDAQYF.

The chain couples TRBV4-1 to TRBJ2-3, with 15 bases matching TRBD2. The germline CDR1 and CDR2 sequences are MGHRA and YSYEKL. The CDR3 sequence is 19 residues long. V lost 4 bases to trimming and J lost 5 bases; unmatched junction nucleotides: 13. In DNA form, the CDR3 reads TGCGCCAGCAGCCCCCGGACTAGCGGGAGGGCCAATAGGTTAGATACGCAGTATTTT. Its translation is CASSPRTSGRANRLDTQYF.

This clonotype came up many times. The CDR3, as DNA: TGCGCCAGCCAATCGGGACAGAACAATGAGCAGTTCTTC. It translates to CASQSGQNNEQFF. The chain has TRBV5-1 and TRBJ2-1, with TRBD1 matching over 7 bases. CDR3 length: 13 amino acids. The ends lost 7 bases at V and 5 bases at J; junction bases unmatched: 6. Germline V gene sequence: CDR1 SGHRS, CDR2 YFSETQ.

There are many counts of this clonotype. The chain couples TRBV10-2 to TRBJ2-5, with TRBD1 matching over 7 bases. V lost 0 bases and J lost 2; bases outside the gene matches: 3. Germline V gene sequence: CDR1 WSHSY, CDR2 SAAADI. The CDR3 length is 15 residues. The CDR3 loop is CASSESSGGQETQYF. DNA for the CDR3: TGCGCCAGCAGTGAGTCATCAGGGGGTCAAGAGACCCAGTACTTC.

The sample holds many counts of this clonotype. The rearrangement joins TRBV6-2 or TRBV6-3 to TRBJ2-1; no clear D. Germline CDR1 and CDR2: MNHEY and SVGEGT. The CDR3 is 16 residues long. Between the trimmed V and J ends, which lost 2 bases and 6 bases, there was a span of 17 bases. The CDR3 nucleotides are TGTGCCAGCAGTTACCCTACTTCAAATCGGGTCAATGAGCAGTTCTTC. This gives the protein CASSYPTSNRVNEQFF.

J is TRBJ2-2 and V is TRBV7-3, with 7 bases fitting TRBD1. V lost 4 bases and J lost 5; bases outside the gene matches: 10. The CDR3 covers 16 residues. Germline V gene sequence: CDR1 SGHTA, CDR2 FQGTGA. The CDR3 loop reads CASSSITGVGTGELFF. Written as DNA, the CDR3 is TGTGCCAGCAGCTCGATCACAGGGGTGGGAACCGGGGAGCTGTTTTTT.

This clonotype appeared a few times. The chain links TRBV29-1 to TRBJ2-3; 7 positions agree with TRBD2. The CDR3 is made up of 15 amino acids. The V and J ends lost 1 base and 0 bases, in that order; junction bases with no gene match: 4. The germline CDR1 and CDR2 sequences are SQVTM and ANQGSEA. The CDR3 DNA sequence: TGCAGCGTTGAAGGGACTAGTTTTAGCACAGATACGCAGTATTTT. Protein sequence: CSVEGTSFSTDTQYF.

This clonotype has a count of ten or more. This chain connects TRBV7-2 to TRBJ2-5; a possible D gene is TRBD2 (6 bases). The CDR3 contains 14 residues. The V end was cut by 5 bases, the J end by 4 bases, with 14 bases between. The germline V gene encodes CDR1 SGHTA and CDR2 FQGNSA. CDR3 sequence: CASSEALALETQYF. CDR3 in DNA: TGTGCCAGCAGCGAGGCCCTAGCGTTAGAGACCCAGTACTTC.

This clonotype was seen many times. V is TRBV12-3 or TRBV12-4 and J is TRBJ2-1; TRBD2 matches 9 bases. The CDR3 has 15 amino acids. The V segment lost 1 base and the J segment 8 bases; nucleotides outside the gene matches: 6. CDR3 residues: CASSLGGTSFDEQFF. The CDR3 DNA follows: TGTGCCAGCAGTTTAGGGGGGACTAGCTTCGATGAGCAGTTCTTC.

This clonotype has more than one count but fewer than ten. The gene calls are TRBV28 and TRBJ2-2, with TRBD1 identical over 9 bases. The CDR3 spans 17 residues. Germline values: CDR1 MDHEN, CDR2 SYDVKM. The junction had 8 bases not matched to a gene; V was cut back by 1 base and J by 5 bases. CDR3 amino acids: CASSLFTGTGRTGELFF. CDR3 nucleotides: TGTGCCAGCAGTTTATTCACCGGGACAGGGCGAACCGGGGAGCTGTTTTTT.

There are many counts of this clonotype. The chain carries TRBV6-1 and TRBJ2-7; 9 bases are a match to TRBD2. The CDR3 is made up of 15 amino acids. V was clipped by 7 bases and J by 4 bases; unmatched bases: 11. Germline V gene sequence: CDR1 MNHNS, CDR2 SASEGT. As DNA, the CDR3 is TGTGCCAGCACCCCAAGGGGACTAGCCACTTACGAGCAGTACTTC. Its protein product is CASTPRGLATYEQYF.

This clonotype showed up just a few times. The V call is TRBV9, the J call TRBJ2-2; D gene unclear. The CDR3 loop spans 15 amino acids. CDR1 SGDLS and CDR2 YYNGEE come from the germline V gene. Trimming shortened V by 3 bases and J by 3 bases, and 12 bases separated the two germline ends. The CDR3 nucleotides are TGTGCCAGCAGCGCAATCATCCAGGACACCGGGGAGCTGTTTTTT. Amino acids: CASSAIIQDTGELFF.

DNA of the CDR3: TGTGCCAGTAGTATGCGACAGCCGAACACCGGGGAGCTGTTTTTT. Its protein is CASSMRQPNTGELFF. The V gene is TRBV19, the J gene TRBJ2-2; D may be TRBD1 (5 bases). The ends were cut back, 3 bases at V and 0 bases at J, with 8 bases in the middle. The CDR3 spans 15 residues. From germline, CDR1 is LNHDA and CDR2 SQIVND (reference sequence).

The CDR3 reads CASSVGYTQYF. In nucleotides, the CDR3 is TGTGCCAGCAGCGTAGGTTATACGCAGTATTTT. The chain carries TRBV9 and TRBJ2-3; D not certain. Trimming cost V 0 bases and J 7 bases, with 3 bases left between them. CDR1 and CDR2 from the germline V gene are SGDLS and YYNGEE. The CDR3 spans 11 residues. The full variable domain, rest sourced from reference TRBV9 and TRBJ2-3, is DSGVTQTPKHLITATGQRVTLRCSPRSGDLSVYWYQQSLDQGLQFLIQYYNGEERAKGNILERFSAQQFPDLHSELNLSSLELGDSALYFCASSVGYTQYFGPGTRLTVL.

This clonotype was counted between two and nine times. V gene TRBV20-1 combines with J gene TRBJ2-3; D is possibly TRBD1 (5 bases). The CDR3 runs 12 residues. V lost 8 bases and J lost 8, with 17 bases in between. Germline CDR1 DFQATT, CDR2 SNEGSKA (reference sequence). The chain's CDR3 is CSPTGPRATQYF. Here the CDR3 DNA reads TGCAGTCCCACAGGTCCTCGGGCTACGCAGTATTTT.

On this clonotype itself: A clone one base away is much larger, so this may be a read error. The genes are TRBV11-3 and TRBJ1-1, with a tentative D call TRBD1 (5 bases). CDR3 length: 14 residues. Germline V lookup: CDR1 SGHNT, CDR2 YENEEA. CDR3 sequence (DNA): TGTGCCGGCAGCCCGGGACCGAGTGACACTGAAGCTTTCTTT. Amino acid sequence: CAGSPGPSDTEAFF.

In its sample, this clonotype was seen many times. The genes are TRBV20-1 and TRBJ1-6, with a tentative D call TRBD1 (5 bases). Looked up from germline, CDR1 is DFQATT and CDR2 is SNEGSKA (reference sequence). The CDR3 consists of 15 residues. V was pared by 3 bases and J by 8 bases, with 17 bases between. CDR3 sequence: CSASETVGGDSPLHF. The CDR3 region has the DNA TGCAGTGCTAGTGAAACGGTGGGGGGTGATTCACCCCTCCACTTT.

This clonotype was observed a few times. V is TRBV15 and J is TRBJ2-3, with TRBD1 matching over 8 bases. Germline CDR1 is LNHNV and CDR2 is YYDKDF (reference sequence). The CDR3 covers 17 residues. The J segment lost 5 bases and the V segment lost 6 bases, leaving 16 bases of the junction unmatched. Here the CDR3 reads CATRTGQGLRFEDTQYF. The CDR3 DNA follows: TGTGCCACCAGGACTGGACAGGGCCTTAGATTTGAAGATACGCAGTATTTT.

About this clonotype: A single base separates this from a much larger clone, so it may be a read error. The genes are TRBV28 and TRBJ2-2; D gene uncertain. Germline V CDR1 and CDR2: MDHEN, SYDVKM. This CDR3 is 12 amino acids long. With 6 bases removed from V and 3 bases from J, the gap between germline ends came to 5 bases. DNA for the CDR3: TGTGCCAGCAGGACGGACACCGGGGAGCTGTTTTTT. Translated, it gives CASRTDTGELFF.

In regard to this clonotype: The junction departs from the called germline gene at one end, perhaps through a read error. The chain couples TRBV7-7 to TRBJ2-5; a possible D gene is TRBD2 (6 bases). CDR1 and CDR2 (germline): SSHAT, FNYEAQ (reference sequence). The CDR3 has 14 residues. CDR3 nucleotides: TGTGCTAGCAGCGCCCTGGGGGGTTCAGAGACCCAGTACTTC. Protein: CASSALGGSETQYF.